Given below is one T cell receptor beta chain in context. Its antigen is currently unknown. The data were taken from a study of T cell responses to AZD1222 COVID-19 vaccine. Whole-study context: Second doses at about 4 or about 12 weeks were pooled.

The CDR3 consists of 17 residues. Trimming left V 0 bases short and J 2 bases short, with 17 bases between. Germline V CDR1 and CDR2: SGHRS, YFSETQ. Whole-study findings and limits: CD4 TCRs associated with vaccination spanned spike, dominating at 160-218 and 743-854. Within unmutated variant regions lay the reported targets of nearly half of spike-specific TCRs.

Libraries were prepared by immunoSEQ multiplex PCR; TCRdb keeps only in-frame clonotypes and omits some of them. The sample carries roughly 170,000 clones, 93% recorded once. This sequence was found in an adult in good health. The chain joins TRBV5-1 to TRBJ1-2, with D hard to call. The material was peripheral blood, obtained on day 0 of AZD1222 vaccination. The CDR3 here is CASSLGVAGVENYGYTF. The CDR3 nucleotides read TGCGCCAGCAGCTTGGGAGTTGCGGGAGTTGAAAACTATGGCTACACCTTC.